Listed below are T cell receptor beta chains from one sample, sequenced in a study of shared clonotypes between healthy human individuals. Repertoires were generated with immunoSEQ multiplex PCR, while TCRdb's copy carries only in-frame clones and drops some. The sample has around 2.5 million clones; 80% to 95% are singletons. The sequenced material came from naive CD4+ T cells from PBMCs. Receptors were obtained from a man aged 18 to 35 in good health. Some clones in this sample may be carry-over from other donors' samples. Each CDR3 is given with its conserved first and last residue. D genes are given only for firm matches. Clone size appears in some rows only: once, few, many, or a class for an expanded clone.

abundance: .; d_gene: .; j_gene: TRBJ1-1; v_gene: TRBV6-1; CDR3nt: TGTGCCAGCAGTGAAATCGGTCGAGGGGGAACTGAAGCTTTCTTT; CDR3aa: CASSEIGRGGTEAFF
abundance: .; d_gene: TRBD1; j_gene: TRBJ1-1; v_gene: TRBV27; CDR3nt: TGTGCCAGCAGCGACAGGGCCTCGGTCACTGAAGCTTTCTTT; CDR3aa: CASSDRASVTEAFF
abundance: .; d_gene: .; j_gene: TRBJ1-2; v_gene: TRBV9; CDR3nt: TGTGCCAGCAGCGTAGCCCCCGAGGGGGATTCGTCCTATGGCTACACCTTC; CDR3aa: CASSVAPEGDSSYGYTF
abundance: .; d_gene: .; j_gene: TRBJ1-1; v_gene: TRBV29-1; CDR3nt: TGCAGCGTTGCCTGGAGTGGAGTCGGCGCTGAAGCTTTCTTT; CDR3aa: CSVAWSGVGAEAFF
abundance: .; d_gene: .; j_gene: TRBJ2-3; v_gene: TRBV5-8; CDR3nt: TGTGCCAGCAGCTTGACAGGGGCCTTTGCGGGACCCACAGATACGCAGTATTTT; CDR3aa: CASSLTGAFAGPTDTQYF
abundance: .; d_gene: TRBD1; j_gene: TRBJ2-3; v_gene: TRBV29-1; CDR3nt: TGCAGCGTTGAAGACCCGGGACAGGGTTCCACAGATACGCAGTATTTT; CDR3aa: CSVEDPGQGSTDTQYF
abundance: .; d_gene: TRBD1; j_gene: TRBJ1-1; v_gene: TRBV11-3; CDR3nt: TGTGCCAGCAGCTTCAGGGGGGTGGACACTGAAGCTTTCTTT; CDR3aa: CASSFRGVDTEAFF
abundance: .; d_gene: TRBD2; j_gene: TRBJ2-3; v_gene: TRBV11-3; CDR3nt: TGTGCCAGCAGCCCCGGACTAGCGGGAGGAATGAGCACAGATACGCAGTATTTT; CDR3aa: CASSPGLAGGMSTDTQYF
abundance: .; d_gene: .; j_gene: TRBJ2-5; v_gene: TRBV2; CDR3nt: TGTGCCAGCAGTGAGGGCAGGCTCCAAGAGACCCAGTACTTC; CDR3aa: CASSEGRLQETQYF
abundance: .; d_gene: TRBD2; j_gene: TRBJ2-1; v_gene: TRBV9; CDR3nt: TGTGCCAGCAGCTTTGGGACTAGCGGGAGAAATGAGCAGTTCTTC; CDR3aa: CASSFGTSGRNEQFF
abundance: once; d_gene: TRBD2; j_gene: TRBJ2-3; v_gene: TRBV7-2; CDR3nt: TGTGCCAGCAGTTCCCAGCCGCCGAGGCTAGCGGGCATCACAGATACGCAGTATTTT; CDR3aa: CASSSQPPRLAGITDTQYF
abundance: .; d_gene: .; j_gene: TRBJ1-1; v_gene: TRBV19; CDR3nt: TGTGCCAGTAGTTCGGGCAGGACTGAAGCTTTCTTT; CDR3aa: CASSSGRTEAFF
abundance: .; d_gene: .; j_gene: TRBJ1-2; v_gene: TRBV6-5; CDR3nt: TGTGCCACGGGGGGGGAGGAGACCTTC; CDR3aa: CATGGEETF
abundance: .; d_gene: .; j_gene: TRBJ1-2; v_gene: TRBV4-3; CDR3nt: TGCGCCAGCAGCCAAGATCTTGGACATAACTATGGCTACACCTTC; CDR3aa: CASSQDLGHNYGYTF
abundance: .; d_gene: .; j_gene: TRBJ2-7; v_gene: TRBV28; CDR3nt: TGTGCCAGCAGTTTGAGGACCTTCTACGAGCAGTACTTC; CDR3aa: CASSLRTFYEQYF
abundance: .; d_gene: .; j_gene: TRBJ1-2; v_gene: TRBV6-1; CDR3nt: TGTGCCAGCAGTCTCGGCCCCGGGGACTATGGCTACACCTTC; CDR3aa: CASSLGPGDYGYTF
abundance: .; d_gene: TRBD1; j_gene: TRBJ2-5; v_gene: TRBV6-6; CDR3nt: TGTGCCAGCAGTTACTCGGGACAGGGCTTTCGAGAGACCCAGTACTTC; CDR3aa: CASSYSGQGFRETQYF
abundance: .; d_gene: .; j_gene: TRBJ2-3; v_gene: TRBV6-6; CDR3nt: TGTGCCAGCAGTTACCCGACAGACGGGGCAGATACGCAGTATTTT; CDR3aa: CASSYPTDGADTQYF
abundance: .; d_gene: TRBD2; j_gene: TRBJ2-1; v_gene: TRBV11-2; CDR3nt: TGTGCCAGCAGCCCAACCTCCGGGGCTAGCGGGAGCTATGAGCAGTTCTTC; CDR3aa: CASSPTSGASGSYEQFF
abundance: .; d_gene: .; j_gene: TRBJ1-1; v_gene: TRBV20-1; CDR3nt: TGCAGTGCAGGAGAGGAAACTGAAGCTTTCTTT; CDR3aa: CSAGEETEAFF
abundance: .; d_gene: .; j_gene: TRBJ2-7; v_gene: TRBV6-1; CDR3nt: TGTGCCAGCAGTGAACAGATGTACGAGCAGTACTTC; CDR3aa: CASSEQMYEQYF
abundance: .; d_gene: .; j_gene: TRBJ2-7; v_gene: TRBV10-3; CDR3nt: TGTGCCATCAGTGAGGGGGTCCTTTATGGCTACGAGCAGTACTTC; CDR3aa: CAISEGVLYGYEQYF
abundance: .; d_gene: TRBD2; j_gene: TRBJ2-2; v_gene: TRBV30; CDR3nt: TGTGCCAGGAAGAGGAGCGGGGCGAACACCGGGGAGCTGTTTTTT; CDR3aa: CARKRSGANTGELFF
abundance: .; d_gene: TRBD1; j_gene: TRBJ1-2; v_gene: TRBV5-8; CDR3nt: TGTGCCAGCAGCATGGGACAGAGGGCGGATGATGGCTACACCTTC; CDR3aa: CASSMGQRADDGYTF
abundance: .; d_gene: .; j_gene: TRBJ2-7; v_gene: TRBV6-1; CDR3nt: TGTGCCAGCAGCCCGCTTGAGCTTTCCTACGAGCAGTACTTC; CDR3aa: CASSPLELSYEQYF
abundance: few; d_gene: TRBD1; j_gene: TRBJ1-1; v_gene: TRBV2; CDR3nt: TGTGCCAGCAACAGACAGGGGATGAACACTGAAGCTTTCTTT; CDR3aa: CASNRQGMNTEAFF
abundance: .; d_gene: TRBD2; j_gene: TRBJ2-7; v_gene: TRBV28; CDR3nt: TGTGCCAGCAGTTCAGACTGGGGAGGGCCTAGACGAGAGCAGTACTTC; CDR3aa: CASSSDWGGPRREQYF
abundance: .; d_gene: .; j_gene: TRBJ2-1; v_gene: TRBV7-9; CDR3nt: TGTGCCAGCAGCCCGTGGACTCCCGAGCAGTTCTTC; CDR3aa: CASSPWTPEQFF
abundance: .; d_gene: TRBD1; j_gene: TRBJ1-2; v_gene: TRBV7-2; CDR3nt: TGTGCCAGCAGCCCAGTCCCGGGACAGAATAACTATGGCTACACCTTC; CDR3aa: CASSPVPGQNNYGYTF
abundance: .; d_gene: .; j_gene: TRBJ2-2; v_gene: TRBV7-2; CDR3nt: TGTGCCACCCGAGGCAGACCGAACACCGGGGAGCTGTTTTTT; CDR3aa: CATRGRPNTGELFF
abundance: .; d_gene: .; j_gene: TRBJ2-1; v_gene: TRBV5-1; CDR3nt: TGCGCCAGCTGCGGTTGGGGAGAGACGGGGAATGAGCAGTTCTTC; CDR3aa: CASCGWGETGNEQFF
abundance: .; d_gene: TRBD2; j_gene: TRBJ2-2; v_gene: TRBV9; CDR3nt: TGTGCCAGCAGCGTAGTAGCGGGAGGGGAAACCGGGGAGCTGTTTTTT; CDR3aa: CASSVVAGGETGELFF
abundance: .; d_gene: .; j_gene: TRBJ2-2; v_gene: TRBV5-1; CDR3nt: TGCGCCAGCAGCTTTTTGCAGAACACCGGGGAGCTGTTTTTT; CDR3aa: CASSFLQNTGELFF
abundance: .; d_gene: .; j_gene: TRBJ2-3; v_gene: TRBV5-1; CDR3nt: TGCGCCAGCAGCTTTTTAGGGGGACGCACAGATACGCAGTATTTT; CDR3aa: CASSFLGGRTDTQYF
abundance: .; d_gene: TRBD1; j_gene: TRBJ1-4; v_gene: TRBV28; CDR3nt: TGTGCCAGCAGTCCAGACAGGGTCAGAGAAAAACTGTTTTTT; CDR3aa: CASSPDRVREKLFF
abundance: .; d_gene: .; j_gene: TRBJ2-7; v_gene: TRBV2; CDR3nt: TGTGCCAGCAGTAGCTCCTACGAGCAGTACTTC; CDR3aa: CASSSSYEQYF
abundance: .; d_gene: .; j_gene: TRBJ1-2; v_gene: TRBV28; CDR3nt: TGTGCCAGCAGTCAGCTTAACTATGGCTACACCTTC; CDR3aa: CASSQLNYGYTF
abundance: .; d_gene: TRBD1; j_gene: TRBJ2-1; v_gene: TRBV7-3; CDR3nt: TGTGCCAGCAGCGTAAGGACAGGGGGAGTAAAAGAGCAGTTCTTC; CDR3aa: CASSVRTGGVKEQFF
abundance: .; d_gene: TRBD1; j_gene: TRBJ2-5; v_gene: TRBV4-1; CDR3nt: TGCGCCAGCAGAGATCAGGGGGCGCGTGAGACCCAGTACTTC; CDR3aa: CASRDQGARETQYF
abundance: .; d_gene: .; j_gene: TRBJ2-5; v_gene: TRBV7-8; CDR3nt: TGTGCCAGCAGCATAGGGGCGCTGGGGGGTGAGACCCAGTACTTC; CDR3aa: CASSIGALGGETQYF
abundance: .; d_gene: .; j_gene: TRBJ1-1; v_gene: TRBV7-6; CDR3nt: TGTGCCAGCAGCTTAGCCCCGGGGGGCATGAACACTGAAGCTTTCTTT; CDR3aa: CASSLAPGGMNTEAFF
abundance: .; d_gene: TRBD1; j_gene: TRBJ1-2; v_gene: TRBV6-1; CDR3nt: TGTGCCAGCAGTGCGACAGGGAGTGGCTATGGCTACACCTTC; CDR3aa: CASSATGSGYGYTF
abundance: .; d_gene: .; j_gene: TRBJ2-2; v_gene: TRBV16; CDR3nt: TGTGCCAGCAGCCGGACAGCGAACACCGGGGAGCTGTTTTTT; CDR3aa: CASSRTANTGELFF
abundance: .; d_gene: .; j_gene: TRBJ2-7; v_gene: TRBV11-2; CDR3nt: TGTGCCAGCAGCTTAGATCGCGGGAAGCAGTACTTC; CDR3aa: CASSLDRGKQYF
abundance: .; d_gene: TRBD1; j_gene: TRBJ2-6; v_gene: TRBV4-3; CDR3nt: TGCGCCGCGGGACAGGGCCATCTCTCTGGGGCCAACGTCCTGACTTTC; CDR3aa: CAAGQGHLSGANVLTF